The sequence of this T cell receptor (beta chain) was determined in a study of molecular identifiers for immune sequencing clone quantification. Overall study: Replicate RNA from around 20,000 or 100,000 naive CD8 T cells formed five aliquots; four were sequenced. Notes on the study in general: Highly expanded clone sizes could end up underestimated if a barcode were shared by identical TCR molecules.

Sorting defined naive CD8 T cells as CD8+CD4-CCR7+CD45RA+. Concerning this clonotype itself: What it binds is unknown. The junction and the germline gene differ at one end; a read error may be behind it.

Via MiXCR, TCRdb re-called the PCR reads, giving one row per CDR3 protein. The table records about 500,000 distinct CDR3 sequences, roughly 26% of them present only once. The CDR3 totals 15 residues. Germline values: CDR1 LNHDA, CDR2 SQIVND (reference sequence). This sequence originates from a human donor in good health. Some libraries in this study had Jurkat cell RNA spiked in. The sample was naive CD8+ T cells from blood, with Jurkat cell RNA spiked in. Subset specified: FACS-sorted CD8+CD4-CCR7+CD45RA+ naive T cells. The chain couples TRBV19 to TRBJ1-1, with 8 bases matching TRBD1. The CDR3 loop is CASSIASRGRTAAFF. The CDR3 coding sequence is TGTGCCAGTAGTATAGCTAGCAGGGGGCGGACTGCAGCTTTCTTT.